This is a list of T cell receptor beta chains from one sample in a study of T cell changes during pregnancy in multiple sclerosis. Assay: immunoSEQ multiplex PCR; the TCRdb copy retains only in-frame clones and omits some. This sample carries 65,000 to 90,000 clones, about nine tenths of them seen once, and the ten largest clones take roughly 1.9%. Sequences were derived from peripheral blood, sampled in the second trimester of pregnancy. These receptors were collected from a female donor with multiple sclerosis, enrolled in a pregnancy study. Both conserved end residues are part of each CDR3. The D gene is left open where the match is weak. A row's size may be missing; if present it is once, few, many or a size class.

-	13	-	TRBJ1-2	TRBV6-1	TGTGCCAGCAGTGAAGCAGGGAGGGGTTCTAGGACCTTC	CASSEAGRGSRTF
-	15	-	TRBJ2-2	TRBV9	TGTGCCAGCAGCGTAGCTGGCGGGAAAACCGGGGAGCTGTTTTTT	CASSVAGGKTGELFF
TRBD2	16	-	TRBJ2-1	TRBV7-2	TGTGCCAGCAGCTTAGAAGCGGGAAGGACCTACAATGAGCAGTTCTTC	CASSLEAGRTYNEQFF
-	13	-	TRBJ2-2	TRBV5-4	TGTGCCAGCAGCTTAATCTTACACGGGGAGCTGTTTTTT	CASSLILHGELFF
TRBD2	14	-	TRBJ2-1	TRBV19	TGTGCCAGTAGGGTTCTGGCGGGAGGCAATGAGCAGTTCTTC	CASRVLAGGNEQFF
-	13	-	TRBJ2-7	TRBV27	TGTGCCAGCAGTCCGGGACTGCCCCACGAGCAGTACTTC	CASSPGLPHEQYF
TRBD2	17	-	TRBJ2-1	TRBV19	TGTGCCAGTAGTATAGCCCTCCTAGCGGGAGTCTACAATGAGCAGTTCTTC	CASSIALLAGVYNEQFF
-	15	-	TRBJ2-7	TRBV28	TGTGCCAGCAGTGGTGGGGGCTCGGGGTCGTACGAGCAGTACTTC	CASSGGGSGSYEQYF
-	16	-	TRBJ1-3	TRBV28	TGTGCCAGCAGTTTAGCAGGACTCAACGAGGGAAACACCATATATTTT	CASSLAGLNEGNTIYF
TRBD1	14	-	TRBJ1-1	TRBV7-9	TGTGCCAGCAGCCCCAGGGGGCGAAACACTGAAGCTTTCTTT	CASSPRGRNTEAFF
TRBD2	17	-	TRBJ2-1	TRBV4-3	TGCGCCAGCAGCCAAGATCCCATTAGCGGGGGGGCTGACGAGCAGTTCTTC	CASSQDPISGGADEQFF
-	15	-	TRBJ1-2	TRBV6-5	TGTGCCAGCAGTTACTCCCGGGGAGCTAACTATGGCTACACCTTC	CASSYSRGANYGYTF
-	14	-	TRBJ2-1	TRBV29-1	TGCAGCGTTGAAGTAGGGGTGGCCTACAATGAGCAGTTCTTC	CSVEVGVAYNEQFF
TRBD2	15	-	TRBJ2-1	TRBV5-4	TGTGCCAGCAGCAGTAGCGGGAGATCGTGGAATGAGCAGTTCTTC	CASSSSGRSWNEQFF
-	16	-	TRBJ2-1	TRBV15	TGTGCCACCAGCAGAGGTGGGGGCGGCCCCTACAATGAGCAGTTCTTC	CATSRGGGGPYNEQFF
-	14	-	TRBJ1-1	TRBV5-4	TGTGCCAGCAGCTTCACAGGGTCCAACACTGAAGCTTTCTTT	CASSFTGSNTEAFF
TRBD1	14	-	TRBJ2-7	TRBV6-1	TGTGCCAGCAGGACAGGGGGGGAATCCTACGAGCAGTACTTC	CASRTGGESYEQYF
TRBD2	16	-	TRBJ2-1	TRBV19	TGTGCCAGCAGTGACCCCGGGACTAGGCCCTCCAATGAGCAGTTCTTC	CASSDPGTRPSNEQFF
-	15	-	TRBJ2-7	TRBV28	TGTGCCAGCGGGTTGCGGATCGGCCCACCCTACGAGCAGTACTTC	CASGLRIGPPYEQYF
TRBD1	14	-	TRBJ2-1	TRBV18	TGTGCCAGCTCACCAAACAGGGGTTACAATGAGCAGTTCTTC	CASSPNRGYNEQFF
TRBD2	14	once	TRBJ2-2	TRBV19	TGTGCCAGTAGTACGGGACTAGCTTCCGGGGAGCTGTTTTTT	CASSTGLASGELFF
-	11	-	TRBJ2-5	TRBV6-6	TGTGCCAGCCTTATCAGGGGAACCCAGTACTTC	CASLIRGTQYF
TRBD1	16	once	TRBJ2-7	TRBV4-2	TGTGCCAGCAGCTATGAAGGCGGGACAGGGGACTACGAGCAGTACTTC	CASSYEGGTGDYEQYF
-	11	-	TRBJ2-7	TRBV6-5	TGTGCCAGCAGTTACCGTTCCGAGCAGTACTTC	CASSYRSEQYF
-	16	-	TRBJ1-5	TRBV28	TGTGCCAGCCCCCCGAGTGGGTCGGGGCAGGGGCAGCCCCAGCATTTT	CASPPSGSGQGQPQHF
-	16	-	TRBJ2-2	TRBV11-3	TGTGCCAGCAGCTTAAGAGGTCCACAATACACCGGGGAGCTGTTTTTT	CASSLRGPQYTGELFF
TRBD1	15	-	TRBJ1-2	TRBV6-6	TGTGCCAGCAGCCTGGGACAGGGATTCAACTATGGCTACACCTTC	CASSLGQGFNYGYTF
-	14	-	TRBJ1-2	TRBV6-5	TGTGCCAGCAGCCGCCGGGACTTATACTATGGCTACACCTTC	CASSRRDLYYGYTF
-	13	-	TRBJ1-4	TRBV19	TGTGCCAGTAGTATCTCCCGTCTTGAAAAACTGTTTTTT	CASSISRLEKLFF
TRBD1	15	-	TRBJ2-2	TRBV11-3	TGTGCCAGCAGCTTCGGGACAGTGAGTCACGGGGAGCTGTTTTTT	CASSFGTVSHGELFF
-	16	-	TRBJ2-3	TRBV30	TGTGCCTGGAGTACCCTTTTAGGGGGGGCGGGAGATACGCAGTATTTT	CAWSTLLGGAGDTQYF
-	12	-	TRBJ1-4	TRBV29-1	TGCAGCGTCCGGGATCGCAATGAAAAACTGTTTTTT	CSVRDRNEKLFF
TRBD1	15	once	TRBJ2-3	TRBV28	TGTGCCAGCAGCTTTCCGACAGGGAAATCAGATACGCAGTATTTT	CASSFPTGKSDTQYF
TRBD2	16	-	TRBJ2-1	TRBV5-6	TGTGCCAGCAGCTTCGAGACTAGCGGGGGTTACAATGAGCAGTTCTTC	CASSFETSGGYNEQFF
TRBD2	16	-	TRBJ2-2	TRBV11-3	TGTGCCAGCAGCTACTCCGGGGGGGGTGACACCGGGGAGCTGTTTTTT	CASSYSGGGDTGELFF
TRBD1	15	-	TRBJ1-2	TRBV6-6	TGTGCCGGCCTCGGGACAGGAGAATCTAACTATGGCTACACCTTC	CAGLGTGESNYGYTF
-	15	-	TRBJ1-2	TRBV7-9	TGTGCCAGCAGCGGAACAGGACAGATCGGTCGAGGCTACACCTTC	CASSGTGQIGRGYTF
TRBD1	13	-	TRBJ1-2	TRBV30	TGTGCCTGGAGTTCACAGGGGGCGGCTGGCTACACCTTC	CAWSSQGAAGYTF
-	17	-	TRBJ2-1	TRBV18	TGTGCCAGCTCAATCTCCAGGGTAATGTTGGACTACAATGAGCAGTTCTTC	CASSISRVMLDYNEQFF
-	14	-	TRBJ1-1	TRBV30	TGTGCCTGGAGACCACAGGGTGTTTCTCCTGAAGCTTTCTTT	CAWRPQGVSPEAFF
TRBD1	14	-	TRBJ1-2	TRBV6-5	TGTGCCAGCAGACAAGGACAGGGGTTACTCGGCTACACCTTC	CASRQGQGLLGYTF
TRBD1	16	-	TRBJ2-1	TRBV7-9	TGTGCCAGCAGCCTGTACAGGGGGCGTTCCTACAATGAGCAGTTCTTC	CASSLYRGRSYNEQFF
TRBD2	15	-	TRBJ2-3	TRBV6-6	TGTGCCAGCAATATGATAGCGGGGAGGGGTGATACGCAGTATTTT	CASNMIAGRGDTQYF
-	12	-	TRBJ2-5	TRBV2	TGTGCCAGCAGTGAACTAGGCCCAACCCAGTACTTC	CASSELGPTQYF
-	15	-	TRBJ2-5	TRBV7-8	TGTGCCAGCAGCTTAGCGCGATTAACCCAAGAGACCCAGTACTTC	CASSLARLTQETQYF
-	15	-	TRBJ2-7	TRBV7-2	TGTGCCAGCAGCCTGACCGGGACTCAGGCCTACGAGCAGTACTTC	CASSLTGTQAYEQYF
TRBD2	15	-	TRBJ2-1	TRBV9	TGTGCCAGCAGCGTAGGGCTAGCGGGAGCCAATGAGCAGTTCTTC	CASSVGLAGANEQFF
TRBD2	18	once	TRBJ2-2	TRBV9	TGTGCCAGCAGCCGGACTAGCGGGAGGGCTTCCGGCACCGGGGAGCTGTTTTTT	CASSRTSGRASGTGELFF
TRBD2	17	-	TRBJ2-5	TRBV5-1	TGCGCCAGCAGCTTGGGACTAGCGGGTCAAGAGTTTAGGACCCAGTACTTC	CASSLGLAGQEFRTQYF